This T cell receptor beta chain was identified in a study of T cell responses to AZD1222 COVID-19 vaccine. Whole-study findings and limits: Among the donors, most were white British and more were female, and clonal diversity was possibly underestimated. Within unmutated variant regions lay the reported targets of nearly half of spike-specific TCRs. Repertoires in all cases were sampled only once the peak T cell response had passed.

The V gene's germline CDR1 is DFQATT and CDR2 SNEGSKA (reference sequence). The CDR3 totals 11 residues. V shed 6 bases, J shed 7 bases, and the junction held 2 bases outside the gene matches. Method: immunoSEQ multiplex PCR; TCRdb's copy keeps in-frame clones and lacks some. Among 110,000 to 150,000 clones listed, 92% were seen once. A remark on this clone: Its antigen is currently unknown.

This TCR was sampled from an adult who received the AZD1222 COVID-19 vaccine. The material sequenced was peripheral blood, taken 28 days after the second AZD1222 dose. This chain uses TRBV20-1 with TRBJ2-2; 7 bases map to TRBD2. This chain's CDR3 is CSAKRDGELFF. The CDR3, as DNA: TGCAGTGCAAAGCGGGACGGGGAGCTGTTTTTT.